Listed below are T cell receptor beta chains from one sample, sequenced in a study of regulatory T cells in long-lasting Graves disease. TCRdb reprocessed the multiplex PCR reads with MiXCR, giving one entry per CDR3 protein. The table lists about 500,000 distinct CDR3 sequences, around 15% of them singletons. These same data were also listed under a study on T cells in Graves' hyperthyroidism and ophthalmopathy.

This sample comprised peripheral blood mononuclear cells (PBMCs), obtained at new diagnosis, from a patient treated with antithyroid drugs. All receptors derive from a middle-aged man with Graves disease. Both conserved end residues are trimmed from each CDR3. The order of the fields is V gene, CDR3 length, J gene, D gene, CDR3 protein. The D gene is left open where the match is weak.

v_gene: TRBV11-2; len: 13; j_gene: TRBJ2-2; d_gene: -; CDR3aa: ASSLAGSNTGELF
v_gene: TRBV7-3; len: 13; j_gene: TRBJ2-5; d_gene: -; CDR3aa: ASSLSSVSQETQY
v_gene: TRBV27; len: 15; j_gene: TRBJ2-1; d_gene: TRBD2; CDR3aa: ASSPRLAGSKDNEQF
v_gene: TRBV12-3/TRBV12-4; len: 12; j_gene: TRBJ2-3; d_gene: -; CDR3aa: ASSKRDATDTQY
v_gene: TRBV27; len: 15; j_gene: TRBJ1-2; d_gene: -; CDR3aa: ASSLLSRDNRNYGYT
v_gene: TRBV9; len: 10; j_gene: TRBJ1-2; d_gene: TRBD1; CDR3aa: ASSQGGYGYI
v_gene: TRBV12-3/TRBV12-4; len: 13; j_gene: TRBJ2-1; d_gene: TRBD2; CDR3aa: ASSNSGLGVNEQF
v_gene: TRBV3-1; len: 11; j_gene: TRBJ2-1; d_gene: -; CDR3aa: ASSHLEYNEQF
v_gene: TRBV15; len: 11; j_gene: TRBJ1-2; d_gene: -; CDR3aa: ATSRVTGYGYT
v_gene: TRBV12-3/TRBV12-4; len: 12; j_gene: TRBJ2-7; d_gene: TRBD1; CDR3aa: ASSRLGQGYEQY
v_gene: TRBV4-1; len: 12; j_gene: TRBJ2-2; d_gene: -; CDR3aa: ASSQAEGTGELF
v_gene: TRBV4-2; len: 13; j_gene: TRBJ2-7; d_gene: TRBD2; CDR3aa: ASSQGLAGPYEQY
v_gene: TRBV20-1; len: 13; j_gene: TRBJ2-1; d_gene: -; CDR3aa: SARKVADPYNEQF
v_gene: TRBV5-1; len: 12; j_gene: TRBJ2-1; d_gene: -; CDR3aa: ASSFASAHNEQF
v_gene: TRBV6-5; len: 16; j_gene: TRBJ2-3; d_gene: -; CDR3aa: ASSYGFIGVGSTDTQY
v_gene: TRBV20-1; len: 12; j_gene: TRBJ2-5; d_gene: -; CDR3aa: SALDEDMRETQY
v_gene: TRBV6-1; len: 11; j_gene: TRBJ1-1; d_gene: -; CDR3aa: ASKPGGATEAF
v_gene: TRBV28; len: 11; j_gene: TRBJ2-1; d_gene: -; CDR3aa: ASSLSFNNEQF
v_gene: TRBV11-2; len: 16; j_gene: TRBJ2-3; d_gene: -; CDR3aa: ASSFGRTITTSTDTQY
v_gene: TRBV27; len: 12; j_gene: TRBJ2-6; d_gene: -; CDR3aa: ASIGESGANVLT
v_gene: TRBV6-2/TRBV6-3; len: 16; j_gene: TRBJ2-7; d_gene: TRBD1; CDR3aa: ASSYSLTGTRGVYEQY
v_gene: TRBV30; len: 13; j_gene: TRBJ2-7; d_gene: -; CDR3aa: AWSVRGELSYEQY
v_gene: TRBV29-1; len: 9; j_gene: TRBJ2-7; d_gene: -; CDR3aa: SVEGSNEQY
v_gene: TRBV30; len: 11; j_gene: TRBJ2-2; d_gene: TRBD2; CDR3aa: ALSSGDTGELF
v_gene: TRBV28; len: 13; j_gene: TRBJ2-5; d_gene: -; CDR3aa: ASSLWGIGEETQY
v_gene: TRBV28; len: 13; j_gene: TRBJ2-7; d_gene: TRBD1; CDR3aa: ASSWSGQGTYEQY
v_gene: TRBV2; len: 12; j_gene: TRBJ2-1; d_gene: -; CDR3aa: ASSEGFSYNEQF
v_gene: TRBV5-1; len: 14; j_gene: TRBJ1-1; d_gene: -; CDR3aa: ASSLFTDVVRTEAF
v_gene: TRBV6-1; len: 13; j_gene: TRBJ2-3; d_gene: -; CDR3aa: ASRENLPGRNTQY
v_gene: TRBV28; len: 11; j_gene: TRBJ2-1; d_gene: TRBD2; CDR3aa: ASRAGTSNEQF
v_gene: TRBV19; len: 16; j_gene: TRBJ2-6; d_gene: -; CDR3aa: ASSMRTGPSLGANVLT
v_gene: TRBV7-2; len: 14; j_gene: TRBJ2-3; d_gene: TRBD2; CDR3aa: ASSLLLAGVRDTQY
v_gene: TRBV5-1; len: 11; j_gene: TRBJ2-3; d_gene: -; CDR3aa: ASSPGVKDTQY
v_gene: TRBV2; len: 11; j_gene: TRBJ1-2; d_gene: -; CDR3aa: AAGGGEDYGYT
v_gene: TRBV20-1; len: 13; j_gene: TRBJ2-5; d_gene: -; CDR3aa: SAQGASSTQETQY
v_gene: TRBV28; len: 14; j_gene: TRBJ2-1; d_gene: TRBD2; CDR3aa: ASSQSGRGPYNEQF
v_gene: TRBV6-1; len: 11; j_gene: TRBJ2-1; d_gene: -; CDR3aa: ASRSLRGVEQF
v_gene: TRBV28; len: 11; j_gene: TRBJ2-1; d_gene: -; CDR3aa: ASSSPSFNEQF
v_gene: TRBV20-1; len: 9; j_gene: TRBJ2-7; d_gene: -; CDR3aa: SALTGDEQY